The 8 T cell receptor beta chains listed next were all sequenced from one sample in a study of shared clonotypes between healthy human individuals. Clones were sequenced by immunoSEQ multiplex PCR, and TCRdb holds only the in-frame ones, with some missing. The repertoire holds about 2.4 million clones, with over 85% as singletons. Source material: naive CD4+ T cells from PBMCs. Subset of the sample: CD45RA+ positively selected. The receptors here all came from a young man in good health. Some clones in this sample may be carry-over from other donors' samples.

The rearrangement joins TRBV18 to TRBJ2-5; D gene unclear. Germline V gene sequence: CDR1 KGHSH, CDR2 LQKENI. V was cut by 0 bases and J by 5 bases, with 7 bases left in between. This CDR3 region has 13 residues. DNA for the CDR3: TGTGCCAGCTCACCACCGATGAATGAGACCCAGTACTTC. Amino acid sequence: CASSPPMNETQYF.

This sequence joins TRBV29-1 and TRBJ2-1; D assignment may be TRBD1 or TRBD2 (5 bases each). This CDR3 spans 13 amino acids. Trimming removed 7 bases from V and 8 bases from J, with 18 bases in between. From germline, CDR1 is SQVTM and CDR2 ANQGSEA. CDR3 nucleotide sequence: TGCAGCGCCACGGGGCCACGTAGATATGAGCAGTTCTTC. This sequence encodes CSATGPRRYEQFF.

This CDR3 is CASRKTSLLSEQYF. The CDR3 DNA is TGTGCCAGCAGGAAGACTAGCCTTCTTTCTGAGCAGTACTTC. The J gene is TRBJ2-7, the V gene TRBV6-1; 7 bases align to TRBD2. The V segment lost 6 bases and the J segment 7 bases; nucleotides outside the gene matches: 12. The CDR3 sequence is 14 residues long. The germline V gene has CDR1 MNHNS and CDR2 SASEGT.

The V call is TRBV18, the J call TRBJ1-2; D perhaps matches TRBD1 (5 bases). CDR1 is KGHSH, CDR2 LQKENI, per germline. Between the trimmed V and J ends, which lost 4 bases and 8 bases, there was a span of 14 bases. This CDR3 has 13 amino acids. The CDR3 DNA reads TGTGCCAGCTCACTTGACGGGACCGCCGGCTACACCTTC. Protein: CASSLDGTAGYTF. Using reference TRBV18 and TRBJ1-2 for the parts outside the CDR3, the full variable domain is NAGVMQNPRHLVRRRGQEARLRCSPMKGHSHVYWYRQLPEEGLKFMVYLQKENIIDESGMPKERFSAEFPKEGPSILRIQQVVRGDSAAYFCASSLDGTAGYTFGSGTRLTVV.

The chain joins TRBV4-3 to TRBJ2-1, with D unresolved. The V end was cut by 0 bases, the J end by 6 bases, with 9 bases between. The CDR3 runs to 14 residues. Looked up from germline, CDR1 is LGHNA and CDR2 is YSLEER. The CDR3 sequence: CASSQEILTNEQFF. DNA of the CDR3: TGCGCCAGCAGCCAAGAGATTCTTACCAATGAGCAGTTCTTC.

The J gene is TRBJ2-1, the V gene TRBV4-1, with no clear D. The germline V gene has CDR1 MGHRA and CDR2 YSYEKL. V lost 0 bases, J lost 4 bases, and 10 bases lay in between. This CDR3 is built from 15 residues. CDR3 in amino acids: CASSQDLVGYNEQFF. As DNA, the CDR3 is TGCGCCAGCAGCCAAGACCTTGTGGGTTACAATGAGCAGTTCTTC.

The gene calls are TRBV2 and TRBJ2-1; 7 nucleotides agree with TRBD2. CDR3 length: 13 residues. The germline gives CDR1 SNHLY, CDR2 FYNNEI. V gave up 4 bases and J gave up 8 bases; unmatched junction bases: 5. CDR3 sequence reads: CASSVTLADEQFF. DNA for the CDR3: TGTGCCAGCAGTGTAACCCTAGCGGATGAGCAGTTCTTC.

The chain joins TRBV6-5 to TRBJ1-2; D is perhaps TRBD1 (5 bases). The CDR3 runs 12 residues. Deletions cut 8 bases from V and 6 bases from J, with 13 bases between. Germline CDR1 MNHEY, CDR2 SVGAGI. The CDR3 here is CASAGQSNGYTF. The CDR3 DNA is TGTGCCAGCGCGGGGCAGAGTAATGGCTACACCTTC.